The clone carrying this T cell receptor (beta chain) was counted many times. Its antigen remains unknown. Template material for amplifying TCR beta CDR3 regions consisted of RNA transcripts. Researchers ran a first-round RT-PCR on the TCR CDR3 using the HTBI primer set. TCRdb reanalysed the multiplex PCR reads using MiXCR and keeps one entry per CDR3 protein. Counted here are 400,000 or so distinct CDR3 sequences, about 14% occurring once; the ten biggest clones make up about 19%. This sample is drawn from a study of T cells in Graves' hyperthyroidism and ophthalmopathy. Study-wide results and caveats: Blood held most thyroid clonotypes expanded above 0.001 frequency.

Germline V lookup: CDR1 GTSNPN, CDR2 SVGIG (reference sequence). The CDR3 is 13 residues long. V was pared by 2 bases and J by 7 bases, with 11 bases between. This sequence joins TRBV30 and TRBJ1-4; D gene uncertain. This TCR was recovered from a woman between 25 and 40 years old with Graves' ophthalmopathy. The sample consisted of blood. This CDR3 reads CAWSRDGSEKLFF. The CDR3 DNA reads as TGTGCCTGGAGTCGCGACGGTTCTGAAAAACTGTTTTTT. Together with reference TRBV30 and TRBJ1-4, the CDR3 gives the full variable domain: SQTIHQWPATLVQPVGSPLSLECTVEGTSNPNLYWYRQAAGRGLQLLFYSVGIGQISSEVPQNLSASRPQDRQFILSSKKLLLSDSGFYLCAWSRDGSEKLFFGSGTQLSVL.